The clone carrying this TCR beta chain occurred once. Its antigen is unknown. These data come from a study of T cell responses to AZD1222 COVID-19 vaccine. The wider study: Analysis merged second doses at about 4 or about 12 weeks.

Per the germline V gene, CDR1 is SGHAT and CDR2 is FQNNGV. V lost 6 bases and J 13 bases, leaving 18 bases between the germline ends. CDR3 size: 12 residues. Findings and limits, study-wide: Most donors were white British, females outnumbered males, and clonal diversity was possibly underestimated. Targeting of unmutated variant regions was reportedly seen in nearly half of spike-specific TCRs.

Repertoires were generated with immunoSEQ multiplex PCR, while TCRdb's copy carries only in-frame clones and drops some. Of under 200,000 clones in the sample, more than 80% are singletons; the top ten hold around 4.3%. The TCR originated in an adult in good health. The gene calls are TRBV11-2 and TRBJ1-2, with D possibly matching TRBD1 (5 bases). The input for sequencing was peripheral blood, taken on day 0 of AZD1222 vaccination. CDR3 sequence (DNA): TGTGCCAGCAGTTTCGATGAAGGGGCCTGCACCTTC. The encoded protein is CASSFDEGACTF.